This T cell receptor beta chain was sequenced for a study of PD-1 blockade in classical Hodgkin lymphoma. Study summary: Patients had nivolumab dosed at 3 mg/kg, delivered intravenously every 2 weeks.

Study results and caveats: It was reported that newly diagnosed patients had less baseline TCR diversity than healthy donors. Those patients who began receiving nivolumab less than 1 year after ASCT had lower diversity, and they were excluded. Prior therapy or disease activity may underlie the repertoire differences, whose causes remain undefined.

Each patient's relapse followed autologous stem cell transplantation, and brentuximab vedotin exposure varied. The CDR3 runs to 15 residues. The junction had 7 bases not matched to a gene; V was cut back by 4 bases and J by 4 bases. Germline lookup yields CDR1 SGHTS and CDR2 YDEGEE. The method was immunoSEQ multiplex PCR; TCRdb's version includes in-frame clones alone and lacks a portion of them. The sample consists of about 110,000 clones, roughly nine tenths of them appearing once. Remarks on this clone: The antigen remains undetermined.

This sequence joins TRBV5-8 and TRBJ1-5, with TRBD1 matching over 8 bases. The input for sequencing was peripheral blood mononuclear cells (PBMCs), taken before the second cycle of nivolumab. The TCR comes from a human donor with classical Hodgkin lymphoma. The CDR3 reads CASSVLTGENQPQHF. The CDR3 nucleotides are TGTGCCAGCAGCGTTCTGACAGGGGAGAATCAGCCCCAGCATTTT.